This T cell receptor beta chain originates from a study of T cell changes during pregnancy in multiple sclerosis. The CDR3 spans 17 residues. Sequenced by immunoSEQ multiplex PCR; TCRdb stores in-frame clones only, minus some. Of tens of thousands of clones detected, more than 85% appear once; the ten largest clones hold about 1.5%. This material consisted of peripheral blood, taken in the first trimester of pregnancy. This chain joins TRBV12-2 and TRBJ2-2; TRBD1 is taken as the D call from the table, unchecked against the DNA. TRBV12-2 is labeled a pseudogene. The sequence was obtained from a female donor in good health, enrolled as a control in a pregnancy study. As DNA, the CDR3 is TGTGCAAGTCGCACACAGGGGGCGGAAACGAACACCGGGGAGCTGTTTTTT. The encoded protein is CASRTQGAETNTGELFF.